This T cell receptor beta chain was found in a study of T cell repertoires in cytomegalovirus infection. Study as a whole: The study used recently identified HLA-C-restricted and well-studied HLA-B-restricted CMV epitopes. Carrying CMV and the relevant HLA type showed in public TCR beta signatures.

In TCRdb, the reads were re-called with MiXCR into one record per CDR3 protein. The profile shows more than 300,000 distinct CDR3 sequences, about 35% of them singletons. A remark on this clonotype: Its specificity is not known.

The CDR3 contains 14 residues. The V gene's germline CDR1 is LGHNA and CDR2 YNFKEQ. V lost 1 base and J lost 5, with 12 bases in between. Broader study findings: CMV-specific HLA-C-restricted TCR beta clonotypes dominated the ex vivo response.

The rearrangement links TRBV4-2 to TRBJ2-7, with D unresolved. This TCR derives from a human donor in good health (CMV status not recorded). Some clones in this sample may be carry-over from other donors' samples. The sequenced sample was cultured PBMCs, obtained from culture after CMV antigen stimulation. CDR3 amino acids: CASSQASLRHEQYF. CDR3 coding DNA: TGTGCCAGCAGCCAAGCCTCTTTACGCCACGAGCAGTACTTC.